This TCR beta chain was observed in a study of blood T cell repertoires in COVID-19. It was during active infection that Seattle patients were enrolled and then longitudinally followed. Sequencing was performed with immunoSEQ multiplex PCR; in TCRdb, only in-frame clones are kept and a portion is missing. Of just over 300,000 clones listed, roughly 89% are singletons. Germline CDR1 LGHNA, CDR2 YNFKEQ. The CDR3 sequence is 16 residues long. V lost 0 bases to trimming and J lost 8 bases; unmatched junction nucleotides: 10. Sequencing was performed on peripheral blood. The clonotype was recovered from a woman younger than 45 with COVID-19, enrolled during active disease. This chain uses TRBV4-2 with TRBJ2-3, with 8 positions matching TRBD2. CDR3 nucleotide sequence: TGTGCCAGCAGCCAAGATCTGGCCAGCGGGGGAACTACGCAGTATTTT. Its translation is CASSQDLASGGTTQYF.